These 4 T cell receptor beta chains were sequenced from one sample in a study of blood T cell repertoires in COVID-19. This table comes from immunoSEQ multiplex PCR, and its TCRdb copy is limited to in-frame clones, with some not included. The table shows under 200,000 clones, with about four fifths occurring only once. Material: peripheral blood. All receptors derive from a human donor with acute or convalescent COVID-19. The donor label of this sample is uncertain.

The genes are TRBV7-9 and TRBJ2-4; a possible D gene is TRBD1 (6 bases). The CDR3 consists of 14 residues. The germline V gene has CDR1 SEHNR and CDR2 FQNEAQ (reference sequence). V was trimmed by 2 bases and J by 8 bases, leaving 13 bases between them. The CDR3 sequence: CASSLSTRGDIQYF. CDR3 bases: TGTGCCAGCAGCTTAAGTACCAGGGGTGACATTCAGTACTTC. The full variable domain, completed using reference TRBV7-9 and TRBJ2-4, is DTGVSQNPRHKITKRGQNVTFRCDPISEHNRLYWYRQTLGQGPEFLTYFQNEAQLEKSRLLSDRFSAERPKGSFSTLEIQRTEQGDSAMYLCASSLSTRGDIQYFGAGTRLSVL.

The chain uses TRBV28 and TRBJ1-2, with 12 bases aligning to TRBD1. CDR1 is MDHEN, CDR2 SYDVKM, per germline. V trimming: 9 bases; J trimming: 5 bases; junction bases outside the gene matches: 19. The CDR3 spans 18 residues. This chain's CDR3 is CASQPGTGGVNRGYGYTF. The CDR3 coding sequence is TGTGCCAGTCAACCGGGGACAGGGGGCGTAAATCGGGGATATGGCTACACCTTC.

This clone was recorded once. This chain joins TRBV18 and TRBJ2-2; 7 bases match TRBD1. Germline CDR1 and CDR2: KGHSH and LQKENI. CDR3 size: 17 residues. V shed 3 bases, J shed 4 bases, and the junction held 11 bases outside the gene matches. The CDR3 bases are TGTGCCAGCTCACCCTCGCTGGGACAGTCGTTCACCGGGGAGCTGTTTTTT. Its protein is CASSPSLGQSFTGELFF.

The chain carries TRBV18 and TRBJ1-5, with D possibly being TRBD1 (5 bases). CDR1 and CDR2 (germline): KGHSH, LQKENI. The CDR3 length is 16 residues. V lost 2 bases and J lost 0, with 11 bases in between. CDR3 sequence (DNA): TGTGCCAGCTCACCAGACAGCGCTAATAGCAATCAGCCCCAGCATTTT. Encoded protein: CASSPDSANSNQPQHF.